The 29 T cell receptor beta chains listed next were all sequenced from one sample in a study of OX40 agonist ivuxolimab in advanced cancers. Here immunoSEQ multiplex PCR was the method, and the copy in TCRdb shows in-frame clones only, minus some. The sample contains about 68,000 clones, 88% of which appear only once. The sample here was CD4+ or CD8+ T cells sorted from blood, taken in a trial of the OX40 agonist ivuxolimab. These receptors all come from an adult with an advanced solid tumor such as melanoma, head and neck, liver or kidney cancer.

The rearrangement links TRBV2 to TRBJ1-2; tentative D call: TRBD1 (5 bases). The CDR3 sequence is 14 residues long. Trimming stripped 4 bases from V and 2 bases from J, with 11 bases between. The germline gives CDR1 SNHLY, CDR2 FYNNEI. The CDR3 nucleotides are TGTGCCAGCAGTGCAGAGGGGAACAACTATGGCTACACCTTC. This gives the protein CASSAEGNNYGYTF.

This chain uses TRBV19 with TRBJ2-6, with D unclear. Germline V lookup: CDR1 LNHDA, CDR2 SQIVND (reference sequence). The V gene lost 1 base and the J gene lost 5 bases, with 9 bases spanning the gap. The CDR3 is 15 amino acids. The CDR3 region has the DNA TGTGCCAGTAGTATAGCCAAGAGCTGGGCCAACGTCCTGACTTTC. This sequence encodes CASSIAKSWANVLTF.

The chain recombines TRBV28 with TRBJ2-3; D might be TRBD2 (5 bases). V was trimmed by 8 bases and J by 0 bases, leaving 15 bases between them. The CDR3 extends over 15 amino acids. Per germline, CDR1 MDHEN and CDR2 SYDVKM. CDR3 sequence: CASHDRESSTDTQYF. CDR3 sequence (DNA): TGTGCCAGCCACGACCGGGAATCTAGCACAGATACGCAGTATTTT.

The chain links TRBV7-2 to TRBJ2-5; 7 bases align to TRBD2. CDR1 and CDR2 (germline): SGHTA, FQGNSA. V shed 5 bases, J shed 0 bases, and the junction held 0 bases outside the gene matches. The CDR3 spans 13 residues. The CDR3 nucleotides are TGTGCCAGCAGCCGGGGGGACCAAGAGACCCAGTACTTC. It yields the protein CASSRGDQETQYF.

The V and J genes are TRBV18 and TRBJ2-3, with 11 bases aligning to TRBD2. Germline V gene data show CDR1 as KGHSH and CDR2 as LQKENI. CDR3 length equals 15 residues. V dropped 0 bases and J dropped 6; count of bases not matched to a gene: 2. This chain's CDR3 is CASSPPASGRDTQYF. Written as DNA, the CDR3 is TGTGCCAGCTCACCACCGGCTAGCGGGAGGGATACGCAGTATTTT.

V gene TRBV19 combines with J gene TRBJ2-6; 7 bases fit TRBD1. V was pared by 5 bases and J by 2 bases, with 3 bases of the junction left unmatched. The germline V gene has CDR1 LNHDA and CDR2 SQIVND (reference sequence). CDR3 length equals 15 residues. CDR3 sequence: CASSPTGAGANVLTF. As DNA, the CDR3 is TGTGCCAGTAGTCCTACAGGGGCTGGGGCCAACGTCCTGACTTTC.

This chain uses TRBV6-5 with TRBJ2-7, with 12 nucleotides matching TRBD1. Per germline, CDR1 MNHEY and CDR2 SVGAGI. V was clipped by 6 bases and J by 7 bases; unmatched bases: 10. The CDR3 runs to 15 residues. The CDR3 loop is CASRTPGTGGSEQYF. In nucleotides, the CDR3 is TGTGCCAGCAGAACACCCGGGACAGGGGGCAGTGAGCAGTACTTC.

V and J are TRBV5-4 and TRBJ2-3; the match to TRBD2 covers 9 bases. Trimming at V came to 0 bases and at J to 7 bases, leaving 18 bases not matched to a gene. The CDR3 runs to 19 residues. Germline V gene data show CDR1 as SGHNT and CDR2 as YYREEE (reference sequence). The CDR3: CASSLGASTSSGTPHTQYF. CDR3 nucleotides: TGTGCCAGCAGCTTGGGAGCCAGTACGTCTAGCGGGACCCCTCATACGCAGTATTTT.

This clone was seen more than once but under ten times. The CDR3 spells CASSEYRKSEAFF. Here the CDR3 DNA reads TGTGCCAGCAGTGAATATAGGAAGAGCGAAGCTTTCTTT. The chain joins TRBV25-1 to TRBJ1-1, with D uncertain. Trimming left V 0 bases short and J 8 bases short, with 10 bases between. The CDR3 has 13 amino acids. Per germline, CDR1 MGHDK and CDR2 SYGVNS.

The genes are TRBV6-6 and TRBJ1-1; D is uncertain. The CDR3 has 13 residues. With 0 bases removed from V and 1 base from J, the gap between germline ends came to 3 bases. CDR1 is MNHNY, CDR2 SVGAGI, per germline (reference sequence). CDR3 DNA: TGTGCCAGCAGTTACTCGGAGAACACTGAAGCTTTCTTT. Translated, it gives CASSYSENTEAFF.

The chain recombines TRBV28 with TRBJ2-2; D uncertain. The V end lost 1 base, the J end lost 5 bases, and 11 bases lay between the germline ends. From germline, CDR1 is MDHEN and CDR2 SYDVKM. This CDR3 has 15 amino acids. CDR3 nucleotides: TGTGCCAGCAGTTTATACGGCAGTAGGACCGGGGAGCTGTTTTTT. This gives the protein CASSLYGSRTGELFF.

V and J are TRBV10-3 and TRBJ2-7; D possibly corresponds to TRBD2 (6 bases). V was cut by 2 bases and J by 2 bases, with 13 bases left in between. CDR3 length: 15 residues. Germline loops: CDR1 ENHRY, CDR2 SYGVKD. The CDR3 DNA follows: TGTGCCATCAGTGAGGCGGGGCGGCAAGCCTACGAGCAGTACTTC. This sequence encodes CAISEAGRQAYEQYF.

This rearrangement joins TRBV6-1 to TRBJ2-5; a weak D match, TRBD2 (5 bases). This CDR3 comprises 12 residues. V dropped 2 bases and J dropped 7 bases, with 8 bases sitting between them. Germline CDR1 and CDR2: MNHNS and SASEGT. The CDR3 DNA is TGTGCCAGCAGTGAACGCGGAGGGACCCAGTACTTC. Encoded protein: CASSERGGTQYF.

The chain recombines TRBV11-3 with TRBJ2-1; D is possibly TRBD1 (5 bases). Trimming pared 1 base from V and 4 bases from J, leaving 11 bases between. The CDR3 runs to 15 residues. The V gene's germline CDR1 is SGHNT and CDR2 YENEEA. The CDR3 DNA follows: TGTGCCAGCAGCTTAGGCCTTCAGGGTTACAATGAGCAGTTCTTC. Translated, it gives CASSLGLQGYNEQFF.

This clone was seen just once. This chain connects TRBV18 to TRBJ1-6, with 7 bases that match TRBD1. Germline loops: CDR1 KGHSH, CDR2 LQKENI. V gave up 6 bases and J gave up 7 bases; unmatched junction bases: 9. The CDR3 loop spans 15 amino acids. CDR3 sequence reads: CASSPGQNLNSPLHF. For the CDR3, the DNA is TGTGCCAGCTCGCCGGGACAGAATTTAAATTCACCCCTCCACTTT.

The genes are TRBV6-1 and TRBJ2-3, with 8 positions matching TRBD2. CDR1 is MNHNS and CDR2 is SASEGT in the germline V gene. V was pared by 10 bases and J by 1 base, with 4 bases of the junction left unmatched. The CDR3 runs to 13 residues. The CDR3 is CATGAGGTDTQYF. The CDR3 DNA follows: TGTGCCACCGGAGCGGGGGGCACAGATACGCAGTATTTT.

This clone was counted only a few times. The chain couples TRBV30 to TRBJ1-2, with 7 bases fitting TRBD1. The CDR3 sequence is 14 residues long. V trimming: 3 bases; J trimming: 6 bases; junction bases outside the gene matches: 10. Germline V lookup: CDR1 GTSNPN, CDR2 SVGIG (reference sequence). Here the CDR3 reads CAWRAKGASHGYTF. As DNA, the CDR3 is TGTGCCTGGAGAGCCAAGGGGGCGAGTCATGGCTACACCTTC.

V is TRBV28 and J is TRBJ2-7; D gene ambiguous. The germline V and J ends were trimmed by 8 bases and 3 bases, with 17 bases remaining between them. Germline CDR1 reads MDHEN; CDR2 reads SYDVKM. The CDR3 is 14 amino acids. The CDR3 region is CASRPSNLLYEQYF. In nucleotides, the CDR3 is TGTGCCAGCCGGCCCTCTAACCTCCTCTACGAGCAGTACTTC.

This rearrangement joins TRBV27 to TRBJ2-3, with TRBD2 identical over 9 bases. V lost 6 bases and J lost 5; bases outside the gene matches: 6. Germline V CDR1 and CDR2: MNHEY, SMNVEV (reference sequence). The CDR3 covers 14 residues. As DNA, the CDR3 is TGTGCCAGCAGAAGTAGCGGGAGTCGAGATACGCAGTATTTT. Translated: CASRSSGSRDTQYF.

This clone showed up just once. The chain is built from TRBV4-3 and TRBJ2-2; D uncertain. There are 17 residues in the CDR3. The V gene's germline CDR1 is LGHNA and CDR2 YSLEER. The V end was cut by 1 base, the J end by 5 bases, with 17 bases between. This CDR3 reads CASSQGVGVGVTGELFF. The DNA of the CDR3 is TGCGCCAGCAGCCAAGGTGTAGGCGTTGGGGTAACCGGGGAGCTGTTTTTT.

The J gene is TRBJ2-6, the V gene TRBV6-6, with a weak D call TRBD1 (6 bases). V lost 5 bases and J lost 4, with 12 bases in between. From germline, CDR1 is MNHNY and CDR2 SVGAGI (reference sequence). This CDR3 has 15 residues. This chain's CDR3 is CASSGRGQGANVLTF. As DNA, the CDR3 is TGTGCCAGCAGTGGCAGGGGACAAGGGGCCAACGTCCTGACTTTC.

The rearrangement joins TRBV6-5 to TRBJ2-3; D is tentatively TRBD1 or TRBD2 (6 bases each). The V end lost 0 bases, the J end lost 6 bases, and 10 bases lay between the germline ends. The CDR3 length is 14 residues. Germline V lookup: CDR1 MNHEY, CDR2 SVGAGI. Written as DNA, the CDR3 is TGTGCCAGCAGTTACTCCACAGGGAGGGATACGCAGTATTTT. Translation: CASSYSTGRDTQYF.

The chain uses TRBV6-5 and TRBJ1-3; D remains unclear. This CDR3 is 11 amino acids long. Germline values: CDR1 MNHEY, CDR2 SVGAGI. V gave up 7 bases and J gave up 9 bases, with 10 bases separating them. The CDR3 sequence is CASTKGGTIYF. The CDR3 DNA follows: TGTGCCAGCACGAAGGGCGGCACCATATATTTT.

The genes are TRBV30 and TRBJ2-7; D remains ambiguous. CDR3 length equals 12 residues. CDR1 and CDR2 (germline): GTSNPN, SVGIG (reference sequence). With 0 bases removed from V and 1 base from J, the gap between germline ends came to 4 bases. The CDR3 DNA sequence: TGTGCCTGGAGTGTGGTGTCCTACGAGCAGTACTTC. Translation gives CAWSVVSYEQYF.

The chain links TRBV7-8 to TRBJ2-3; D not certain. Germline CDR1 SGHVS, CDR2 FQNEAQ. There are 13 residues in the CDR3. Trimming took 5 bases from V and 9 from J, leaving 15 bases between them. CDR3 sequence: CASSGRLVGTQYF. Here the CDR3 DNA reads TGTGCCAGCAGCGGCCGGTTGGTCGGCACGCAGTATTTT. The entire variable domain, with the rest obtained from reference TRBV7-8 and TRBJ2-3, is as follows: GAGVSQSPRYKVAKRGQDVALRCDPISGHVSLFWYQQALGQGPEFLTYFQNEAQLDKSGLPSDRFFAERPEGSVSTLKIQRTQQEDSAVYLCASSGRLVGTQYFGPGTRLTVL.

The CDR3 coding sequence is TGCGCCAGCAGGCACAACGCGCGGGGGACTAGCACAGATACGCAGTATTTT. It specifies CASRHNARGTSTDTQYF. V is TRBV4-1 and J is TRBJ2-3, with 7 bases identical to TRBD2. Germline CDR1 reads MGHRA; CDR2 reads YSYEKL. V trimming: 6 bases; J trimming: 0 bases; junction bases outside the gene matches: 12. The CDR3 has 17 residues.

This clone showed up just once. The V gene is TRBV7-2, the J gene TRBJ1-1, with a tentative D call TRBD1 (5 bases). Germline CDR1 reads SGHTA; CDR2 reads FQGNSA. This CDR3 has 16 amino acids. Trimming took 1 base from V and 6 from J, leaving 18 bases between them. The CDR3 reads CASSLDYLRRVPEAFF. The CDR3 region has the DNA TGTGCCAGCAGCTTAGACTACCTCCGCAGGGTACCTGAAGCTTTCTTT.

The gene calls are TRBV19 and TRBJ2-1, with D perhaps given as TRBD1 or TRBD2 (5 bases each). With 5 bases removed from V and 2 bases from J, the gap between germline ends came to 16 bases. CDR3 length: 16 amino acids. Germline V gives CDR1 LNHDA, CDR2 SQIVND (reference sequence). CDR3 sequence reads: CASSSQSPGPYNEQFF. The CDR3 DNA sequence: TGTGCCAGTAGTTCACAATCTCCGGGACCCTACAATGAGCAGTTCTTC. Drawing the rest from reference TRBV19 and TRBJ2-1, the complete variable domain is DGGITQSPKYLFRKEGQNVTLSCEQNLNHDAMYWYRQDPGQGLRLIYYSQIVNDFQKGDIAEGYSVSREKKESFPLTVTSAQKNPTAFYLCASSSQSPGPYNEQFFGPGTRLTVL.

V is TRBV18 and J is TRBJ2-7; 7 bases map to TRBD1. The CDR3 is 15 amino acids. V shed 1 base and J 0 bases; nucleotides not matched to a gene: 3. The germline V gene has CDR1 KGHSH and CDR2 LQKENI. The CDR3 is CASSPQAGGSYEQYF. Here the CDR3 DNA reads TGTGCCAGCTCACCACAGGCAGGGGGCTCCTACGAGCAGTACTTC. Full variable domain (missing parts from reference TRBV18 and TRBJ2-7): NAGVMQNPRHLVRRRGQEARLRCSPMKGHSHVYWYRQLPEEGLKFMVYLQKENIIDESGMPKERFSAEFPKEGPSILRIQQVVRGDSAAYFCASSPQAGGSYEQYFGPGTRLTVT.